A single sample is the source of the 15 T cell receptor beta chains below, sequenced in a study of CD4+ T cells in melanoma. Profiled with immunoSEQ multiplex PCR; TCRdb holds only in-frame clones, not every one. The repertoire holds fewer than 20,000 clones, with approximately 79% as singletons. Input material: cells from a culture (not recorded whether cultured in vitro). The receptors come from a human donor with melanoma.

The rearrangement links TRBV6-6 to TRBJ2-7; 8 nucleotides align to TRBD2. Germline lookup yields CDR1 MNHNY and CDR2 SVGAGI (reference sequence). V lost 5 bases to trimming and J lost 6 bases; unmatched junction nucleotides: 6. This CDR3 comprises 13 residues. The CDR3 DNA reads TGTGCCAGCAGTACTGGACTAGCTCTCGAGCAGTACTTC. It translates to CASSTGLALEQYF.

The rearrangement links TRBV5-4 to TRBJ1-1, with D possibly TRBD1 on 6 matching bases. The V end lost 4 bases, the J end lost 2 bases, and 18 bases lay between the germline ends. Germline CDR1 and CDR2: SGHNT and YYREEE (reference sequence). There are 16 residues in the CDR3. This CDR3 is CASSQTGMYLNTEAFF. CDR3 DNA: TGTGCCAGCAGCCAAACAGGGATGTACCTTAACACTGAAGCTTTCTTT.

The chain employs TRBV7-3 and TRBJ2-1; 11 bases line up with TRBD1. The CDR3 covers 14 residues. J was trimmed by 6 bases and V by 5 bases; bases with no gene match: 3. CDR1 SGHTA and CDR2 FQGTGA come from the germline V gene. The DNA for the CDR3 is TGTGCCAGCAGCCCGGGGACAGGGGGCAATGAGCAGTTCTTC. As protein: CASSPGTGGNEQFF.

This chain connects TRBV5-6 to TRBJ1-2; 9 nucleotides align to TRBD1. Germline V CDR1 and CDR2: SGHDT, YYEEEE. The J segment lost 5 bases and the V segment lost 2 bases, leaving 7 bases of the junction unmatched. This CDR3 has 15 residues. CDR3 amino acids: CASSLWDRAEYGYTF. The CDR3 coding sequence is TGTGCCAGCAGCTTATGGGACAGGGCCGAATATGGCTACACCTTC.

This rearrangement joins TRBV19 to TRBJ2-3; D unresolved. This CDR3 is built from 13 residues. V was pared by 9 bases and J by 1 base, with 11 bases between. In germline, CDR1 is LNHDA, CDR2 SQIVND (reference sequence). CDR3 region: CARVALGTDTQYF. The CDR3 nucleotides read TGTGCCAGGGTAGCTTTGGGCACAGATACGCAGTATTTT.

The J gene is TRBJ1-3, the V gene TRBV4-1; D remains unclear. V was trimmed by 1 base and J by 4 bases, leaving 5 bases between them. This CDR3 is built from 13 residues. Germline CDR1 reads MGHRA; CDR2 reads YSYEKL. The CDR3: CASSQAGGNTIYF. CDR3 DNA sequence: TGCGCCAGCAGCCAAGCTGGAGGAAACACCATATATTTT.

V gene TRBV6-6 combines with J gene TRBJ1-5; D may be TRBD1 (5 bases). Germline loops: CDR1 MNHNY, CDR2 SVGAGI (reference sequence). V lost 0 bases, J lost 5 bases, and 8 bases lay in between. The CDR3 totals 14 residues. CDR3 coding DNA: TGTGCCAGCAGTTACTCGTGGGGGGATCAGCCCCAGCATTTT. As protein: CASSYSWGDQPQHF.

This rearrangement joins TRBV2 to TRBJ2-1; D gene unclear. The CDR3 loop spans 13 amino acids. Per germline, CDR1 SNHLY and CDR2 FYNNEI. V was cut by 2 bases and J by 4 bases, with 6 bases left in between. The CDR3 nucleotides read TGTGCCAGCAGTGAACGCCGGTACAATGAGCAGTTCTTC. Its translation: CASSERRYNEQFF.

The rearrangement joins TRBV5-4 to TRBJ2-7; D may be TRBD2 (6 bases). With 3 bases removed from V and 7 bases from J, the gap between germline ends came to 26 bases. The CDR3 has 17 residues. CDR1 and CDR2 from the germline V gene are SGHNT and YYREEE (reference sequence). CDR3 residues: CASSSTPFAGKGVEQYF. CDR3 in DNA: TGTGCCAGCAGCTCCACCCCCTTTGCGGGGAAAGGGGTAGAGCAGTACTTC.

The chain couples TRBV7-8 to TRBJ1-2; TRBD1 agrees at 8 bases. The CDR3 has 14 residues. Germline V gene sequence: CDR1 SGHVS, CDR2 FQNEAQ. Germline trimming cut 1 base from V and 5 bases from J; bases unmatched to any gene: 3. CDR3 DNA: TGTGCCAGCAGCTTAGGGCAGGGGGCGTATGGCTACACCTTC. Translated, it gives CASSLGQGAYGYTF. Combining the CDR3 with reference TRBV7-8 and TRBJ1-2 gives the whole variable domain GAGVSQSPRYKVAKRGQDVALRCDPISGHVSLFWYQQALGQGPEFLTYFQNEAQLDKSGLPSDRFFAERPEGSVSTLKIQRTQQEDSAVYLCASSLGQGAYGYTFGSGTRLTVV.

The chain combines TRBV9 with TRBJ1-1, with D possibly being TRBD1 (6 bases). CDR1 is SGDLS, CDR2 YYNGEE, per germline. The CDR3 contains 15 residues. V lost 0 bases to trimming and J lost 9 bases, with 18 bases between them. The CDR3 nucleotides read TGTGCCAGCAGCGTAGAACAGGGCTATGGGGCAAAAGCTTTCTTT. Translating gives CASSVEQGYGAKAFF. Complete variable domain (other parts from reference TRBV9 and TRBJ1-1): DSGVTQTPKHLITATGQRVTLRCSPRSGDLSVYWYQQSLDQGLQFLIQYYNGEERAKGNILERFSAQQFPDLHSELNLSSLELGDSALYFCASSVEQGYGAKAFFGQGTRLTVV.

CDR3 nucleotides: TGTGCCAGCAGCTTTTTGGCTAACTATGGCTACACCTTC. Its translation: CASSFLANYGYTF. The chain has TRBV28 and TRBJ1-2, with D unclear. This CDR3 has 13 residues. Germline V gene data show CDR1 as MDHEN and CDR2 as SYDVKM. Trimming pared 6 bases from V and 0 bases from J, leaving 8 bases between.

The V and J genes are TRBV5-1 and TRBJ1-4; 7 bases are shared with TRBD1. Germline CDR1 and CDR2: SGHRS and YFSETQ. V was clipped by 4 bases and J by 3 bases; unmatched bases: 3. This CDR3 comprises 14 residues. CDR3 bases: TGCGCCAGCAGCAAGGGACAGTCTAATGAAAAACTGTTTTTT. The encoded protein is CASSKGQSNEKLFF.

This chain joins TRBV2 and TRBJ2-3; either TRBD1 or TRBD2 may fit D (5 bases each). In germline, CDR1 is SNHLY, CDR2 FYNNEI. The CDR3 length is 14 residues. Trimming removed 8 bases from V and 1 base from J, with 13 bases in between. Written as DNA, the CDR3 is TGTGCCAGCGGGTCGGGGCGGGGCACAGATACGCAGTATTTT. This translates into CASGSGRGTDTQYF.

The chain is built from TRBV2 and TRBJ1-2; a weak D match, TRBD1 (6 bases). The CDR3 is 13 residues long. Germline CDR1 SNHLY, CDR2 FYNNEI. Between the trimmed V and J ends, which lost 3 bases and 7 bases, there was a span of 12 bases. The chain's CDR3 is CASSDGGLSGYTF. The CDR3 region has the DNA TGTGCCAGCAGTGACGGGGGGCTCAGTGGCTACACCTTC.